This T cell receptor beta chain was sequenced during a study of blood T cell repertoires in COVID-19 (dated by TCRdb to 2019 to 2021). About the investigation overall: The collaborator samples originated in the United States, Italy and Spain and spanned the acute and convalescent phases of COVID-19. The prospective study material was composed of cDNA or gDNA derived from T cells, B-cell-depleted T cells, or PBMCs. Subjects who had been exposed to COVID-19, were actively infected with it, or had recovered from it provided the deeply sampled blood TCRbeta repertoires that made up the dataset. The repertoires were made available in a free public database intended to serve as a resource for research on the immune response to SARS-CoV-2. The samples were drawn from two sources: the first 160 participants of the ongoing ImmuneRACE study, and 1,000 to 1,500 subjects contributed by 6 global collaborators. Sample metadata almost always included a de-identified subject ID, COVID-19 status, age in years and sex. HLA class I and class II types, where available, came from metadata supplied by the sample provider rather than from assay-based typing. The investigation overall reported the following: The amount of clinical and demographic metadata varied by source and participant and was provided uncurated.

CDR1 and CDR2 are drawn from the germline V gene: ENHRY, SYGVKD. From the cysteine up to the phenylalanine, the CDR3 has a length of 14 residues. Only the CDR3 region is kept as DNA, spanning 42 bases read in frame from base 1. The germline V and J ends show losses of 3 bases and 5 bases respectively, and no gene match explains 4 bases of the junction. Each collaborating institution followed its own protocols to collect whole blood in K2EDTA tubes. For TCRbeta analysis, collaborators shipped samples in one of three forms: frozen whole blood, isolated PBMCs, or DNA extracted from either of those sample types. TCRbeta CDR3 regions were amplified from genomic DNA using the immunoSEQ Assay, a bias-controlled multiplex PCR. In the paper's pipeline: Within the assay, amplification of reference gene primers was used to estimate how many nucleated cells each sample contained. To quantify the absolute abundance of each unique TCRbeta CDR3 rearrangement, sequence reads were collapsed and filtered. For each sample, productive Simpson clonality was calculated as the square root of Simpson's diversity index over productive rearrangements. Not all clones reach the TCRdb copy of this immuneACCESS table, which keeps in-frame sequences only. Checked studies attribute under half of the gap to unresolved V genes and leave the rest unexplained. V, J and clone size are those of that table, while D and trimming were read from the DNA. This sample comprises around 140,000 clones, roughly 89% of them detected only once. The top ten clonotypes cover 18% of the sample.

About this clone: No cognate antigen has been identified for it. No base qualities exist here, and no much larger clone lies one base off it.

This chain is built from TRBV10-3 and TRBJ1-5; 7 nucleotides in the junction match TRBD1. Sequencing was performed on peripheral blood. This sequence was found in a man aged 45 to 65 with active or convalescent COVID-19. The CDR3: CAISDGQVHQPQHF. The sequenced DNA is TGTGCCATCAGTGACGGACAGGTCCATCAGCCCCAGCATTTT.